These T cell receptor beta chains were read from a single sample in a study of blood T cell repertoires in COVID-19. This table comes from immunoSEQ multiplex PCR, and its TCRdb copy is limited to in-frame clones, with some not included. This table has 75,000 to 100,000 clones, almost 85% appearing once. Source material: peripheral blood. The receptors shown here come from a human donor in a cohort sampled during active COVID-19. Each CDR3 is given with its conserved first and last residue. Fields, in order: clone size, J gene, V gene, D gene, CDR3 protein, CDR3 DNA. The D gene is left open where the match is weak. Clone size appears in some rows only: once, few, many, or a class for an expanded clone.

. | TRBJ1-1 | TRBV5-1 | . | CASSTDKTEAFF | TGCGCCAGCAGCACAGATAAGACTGAAGCTTTCTTT
. | TRBJ1-4 | TRBV5-4 | . | CASSYTGGKLFF | TGTGCCAGCAGCTATACCGGAGGAAAACTGTTTTTT
. | TRBJ1-2 | TRBV5-6 | . | CASSLRQDYGYTF | TGTGCCAGCAGCTTGCGACAGGACTATGGCTACACCTTC
few | TRBJ1-2 | TRBV19 | TRBD1 | CATKEQGAVYGYTF | TGTGCCACCAAGGAACAGGGGGCCGTCTATGGCTACACCTTC
once | TRBJ1-3 | TRBV5-6 | . | CASSLVGMPASGNTIYF | TGTGCCAGCAGCTTGGTGGGCATGCCGGCCTCTGGAAACACCATATATTTT
. | TRBJ1-1 | TRBV6-2/TRBV6-3 | . | CASSPTWGGKTGTEAFF | TGTGCCAGCAGTCCGACGTGGGGGGGGAAGACCGGAACTGAAGCTTTCTTT
. | TRBJ2-2 | TRBV6-5 | . | CASSYTNTGELFF | TGTGCCAGCAGTTATACGAACACCGGGGAGCTGTTTTTT
. | TRBJ1-1 | TRBV3-1/TRBV3-2 | TRBD1 | CASSHRDRKNTEAFF | TGTGCCAGCAGCCACCGGGACAGGAAGAACACTGAAGCTTTCTTT
. | TRBJ2-7 | TRBV19 | . | CASSIGPGVEYEQYF | TGTGCCAGTAGTATAGGGCCGGGGGTGGAGTACGAGCAGTACTTC
. | TRBJ2-7 | TRBV21-1 | . | CASSNVTYEQYF | TGTGCCAGCAGCAATGTTACCTACGAGCAGTACTTC
once | TRBJ1-3 | TRBV28 | . | CASSEVRLSGNTIYF | TGTGCCAGCAGTGAGGTCAGACTCTCTGGAAACACCATATATTTT
. | TRBJ1-5 | TRBV6-5 | . | CASSADSGRDQPQHF | TGTGCCAGCAGCGCGGACTCTGGTAGGGATCAGCCCCAGCATTTT
. | TRBJ2-4 | TRBV7-9 | . | CASSLQGAKNIQYF | TGTGCCAGCAGCTTACAGGGAGCCAAAAACATTCAGTACTTC
many | TRBJ2-7 | TRBV25-1 | TRBD1 | CASSDTGGYENEQYF | TGTGCCAGCAGTGATACAGGGGGCTACGAGAACGAGCAGTACTTC
. | TRBJ2-2 | TRBV7-9 | TRBD2 | CASSPSSGNTGELFF | TGTGCCAGCAGCCCATCTAGCGGGAACACCGGGGAGCTGTTTTTT
. | TRBJ2-2 | TRBV7-9 | . | CASSSQGPLRGGGELFF | TGTGCCAGCAGCTCCCAGGGACCCCTGCGGGGAGGCGGGGAGCTGTTTTTT
once | TRBJ2-3 | TRBV5-1 | . | CASSLDRSTDTQYF | TGCGCCAGCAGCTTGGACAGGAGCACAGATACGCAGTATTTT
few | TRBJ2-7 | TRBV2 | TRBD1 | CASSAQGSGYEQYF | TGTGCCAGCAGTGCACAGGGGTCCGGGTACGAGCAGTACTTC
few | TRBJ2-7 | TRBV5-1 | . | CASSLGLDYEQYF | TGCGCCAGCAGCTTGGGGCTAGACTACGAGCAGTACTTC
. | TRBJ2-3 | TRBV27 | . | CASSLNRAIDTQYF | TGTGCCAGCAGTTTAAACAGGGCGATAGATACGCAGTATTTT
. | TRBJ1-1 | TRBV28 | . | CASRGGMNTEAFF | TGTGCCAGCAGGGGGGGGATGAACACTGAAGCTTTCTTT
. | TRBJ1-1 | TRBV9 | . | CASSVDRNTEAFF | TGTGCCAGCAGCGTAGACAGGAACACTGAAGCTTTCTTT
. | TRBJ1-1 | TRBV7-8 | . | CASSLVRGLTEAFF | TGTGCCAGCAGCTTAGTACGGGGTCTCACTGAAGCTTTCTTT
. | TRBJ2-1 | TRBV12-3/TRBV12-4 | TRBD2 | CASILAGSEQFF | TGTGCCAGCATACTAGCGGGGTCTGAGCAGTTCTTC
. | TRBJ1-2 | TRBV19 | TRBD1 | CASSIRDSNYGYTF | TGTGCCAGTAGTATCCGGGACAGTAACTATGGCTACACCTTC
. | TRBJ2-5 | TRBV4-2 | . | CASSQGAQTQYF | TGTGCCAGCAGCCAAGGGGCCCAGACCCAGTACTTC
few | TRBJ2-2 | TRBV2 | . | CASRGSGLTGELFF | TGTGCCAGCAGGGGTAGCGGCCTCACCGGGGAGCTGTTTTTT
. | TRBJ2-1 | TRBV3-1/TRBV3-2 | TRBD2 | CASSTRNGGGRYNEQFF | TGTGCCAGCAGCACACGGAATGGCGGGGGGCGCTACAATGAGCAGTTCTTC
. | TRBJ1-5 | TRBV6-5 | . | CASSYSRANQPQHF | TGTGCCAGCAGTTACTCGAGGGCCAATCAGCCCCAGCATTTT
. | TRBJ2-5 | TRBV5-8 | TRBD1 | CASSLQGLETQYF | TGTGCCAGCAGTTTACAGGGGCTGGAGACCCAGTACTTC
. | TRBJ1-2 | TRBV5-1 | TRBD1 | CASSPGQAGRGYTF | TGCGCCAGCAGCCCGGGACAGGCGGGTAGGGGCTACACCTTC
. | TRBJ2-3 | TRBV11-2 | TRBD2 | CASSFRSTSGGASYTQYF | TGTGCCAGCAGCTTTCGAAGTACTAGCGGGGGGGCTTCTTATACGCAGTATTTT
. | TRBJ2-6 | TRBV7-2 | . | CASSLRGANVLTF | TGTGCCAGCAGCTTACGTGGGGCCAACGTCCTGACTTTC
. | TRBJ1-4 | TRBV6-5 | . | CASRGGLATNEKLFF | TGTGCCAGCAGGGGAGGCCTTGCAACTAATGAAAAACTGTTTTTT
. | TRBJ1-1 | TRBV9 | TRBD1 | CASSPDRGRLTEAFF | TGTGCCAGCAGCCCGGACAGGGGTAGGTTGACTGAAGCTTTCTTT
. | TRBJ1-1 | TRBV28 | . | CASRPAGRGEAFF | TGTGCCAGCAGACCAGCAGGGAGGGGAGAGGCTTTCTTT
. | TRBJ1-1 | TRBV27 | . | CASSPRGGNTEAFF | TGTGCCAGCAGTCCTCGGGGGGGGAACACTGAAGCTTTCTTT
. | TRBJ2-3 | TRBV7-2 | TRBD1 | CASSTQGVPTDTQYF | TGTGCCAGCAGCACACAGGGGGTTCCCACAGATACGCAGTATTTT
. | TRBJ2-5 | TRBV13 | TRBD2 | CASKRAGGRETQYF | TGTGCCAGCAAACGAGCGGGGGGCCGGGAGACCCAGTACTTC
. | TRBJ2-7 | TRBV10-3 | TRBD2 | CAISERRTSGGNGEQYF | TGTGCCATCAGTGAAAGGAGGACTAGCGGGGGGAACGGCGAGCAGTACTTC
few | TRBJ2-2 | TRBV5-1 | TRBD2 | CASSLDSGAYTGELFF | TGCGCCAGCAGCCTCGACAGCGGGGCCTACACCGGGGAGCTGTTTTTT
. | TRBJ2-1 | TRBV11-2 | . | CASSLDLDREQFF | TGTGCCAGCAGCTTAGATCTGGACAGAGAGCAGTTCTTC
. | TRBJ1-5 | TRBV11-2 | . | CASSPGPGHWDQPQHF | TGTGCCAGCAGCCCTGGACCGGGACATTGGGACCAGCCCCAGCATTTT
. | TRBJ1-5 | TRBV18 | TRBD1 | CASSWTGGNQPQHF | TGTGCCAGCTCCTGGACAGGGGGGAATCAGCCCCAGCATTTT
. | TRBJ1-6 | TRBV5-1 | . | CASSLGRGNSPLHF | TGCGCCAGCAGCTTGGGCAGAGGGAATTCACCCCTCCACTTT
. | TRBJ2-5 | TRBV10-2 | TRBD2 | CASSERTSEETQYF | TGCGCCAGCAGTGAAAGGACTAGTGAAGAGACCCAGTACTTC
. | TRBJ2-1 | TRBV20-1 | TRBD2 | CSASSSGGREQFF | TGCAGTGCTAGTTCTAGCGGGGGGCGTGAGCAGTTCTTC
. | TRBJ2-2 | TRBV2 | . | CASRTGANTGELFF | TGTGCCAGCAGGACAGGAGCGAACACCGGGGAGCTGTTTTTT
. | TRBJ2-2 | TRBV21-1 | . | CASSNSGTGDTGELFF | TGTGCCAGCAGCAACTCCGGGACAGGAGACACCGGGGAGCTGTTTTTT
once | TRBJ1-1 | TRBV5-1 | . | CASSLAIAATEAFF | TGCGCCAGCAGCTTGGCCATAGCGGCCACTGAAGCTTTCTTT